The 6 T cell receptor beta chains given below trace back to one sample, sequenced in a study of T cells in Graves' hyperthyroidism and ophthalmopathy. It was RNA transcripts that yielded the amplified TCR beta CDR3 regions. First-round RT-PCR targeting the TCR CDR3 was performed with the HTBI primer set. TCRdb reprocessed the multiplex PCR reads with MiXCR, giving one entry per CDR3 protein. The data show 250,000 to 300,000 distinct CDR3 sequences, approximately 15% seen once. Sequencing was performed on blood. These receptors originate from a woman between 40 and 55 years old with Graves' hyperthyroidism that later progressed to Graves' ophthalmopathy.

This clonotype was seen more than once but under ten times. No conserved phenylalanine or tryptophan ends this CDR3, so it is likely a read error. The V gene is TRBV24-1, the J gene TRBJ2-5, with D perhaps TRBD2 (6 bases). The CDR3 loop spans 14 amino acids. Trimming removed 2 bases at V and 2 bases at J, with 8 bases between. Germline CDR1 reads KGHDR; CDR2 reads SFDVKD. The CDR3 bases are TGTGCCACCAGTGATTCGGGACTTCAAGAGACCCAGTACCTC. Its translation is CATSDSGLQETQYL.

The V gene is TRBV2, the J gene TRBJ1-5, with D possibly TRBD1 on 6 matching bases. V was clipped by 4 bases and J by 0 bases, with 16 bases between them. The germline gives CDR1 SNHLY, CDR2 FYNNEI. This CDR3 is built from 17 residues. CDR3 sequence: CASSVEATGNSNQPQHF. DNA for the CDR3: TGTGCCAGCAGTGTCGAGGCGACAGGTAATAGCAATCAGCCCCAGCATTTT.

This clonotype was observed at least ten times. CDR3 nucleotide sequence: TGTGCCAGCAGCCCGACTAGCGGGACGTGGACAGATACGCAGTATTTT. Translated: CASSPTSGTWTDTQYF. This rearrangement joins TRBV6-2 or TRBV6-3 to TRBJ2-3; TRBD2 aligns across 11 bases. The CDR3 runs 16 residues. Germline assignment: CDR1 MNHEY and CDR2 SVGEGT. J gave up 3 bases and V 6 bases, and 8 bases lay outside the gene matches.

This clonotype was found many times. The rearrangement uses TRBV28 and TRBJ2-5; 10 bases are shared with TRBD2. CDR1 MDHEN and CDR2 SYDVKM come from the germline V gene. The CDR3 totals 15 residues. The J segment lost 2 bases and the V segment lost 3 bases, leaving 3 bases of the junction unmatched. DNA for the CDR3: TGTGCCAGCAGTTTTGGACTAGCGGAGCAAGAGACCCAGTACTTC. This encodes CASSFGLAEQETQYF. The full variable domain, in which reference TRBV28 and TRBJ2-5 provide the parts outside the CDR3, is DVKVTQSSRYLVKRTGEKVFLECVQDMDHENMFWYRQDPGLGLRLIYFSYDVKMKEKGDIPEGYSVSREKKERFSLILESASTNQTSMYLCASSFGLAEQETQYFGPGTRLLVL.

In this sample, this clonotype turned up many times. V and J are TRBV3-1 and TRBJ2-1, with 7 bases lining up with TRBD2. Germline V gives CDR1 LGHDT, CDR2 YNNKEL (reference sequence). The junction had 4 bases not matched to a gene; V was cut back by 0 bases and J by 5 bases. This CDR3 spans 15 amino acids. Here the CDR3 DNA reads TGTGCCAGCAGCCAAGATGTGGGGACTAACAATGAGCAGTTCTTC. Translated, it gives CASSQDVGTNNEQFF.

This clonotype was detected many times. The chain has TRBV7-2 and TRBJ1-1, with D perhaps TRBD1 (5 bases). The ends were cut back, 1 base at V and 3 bases at J, with 12 bases in the middle. The V gene's germline CDR1 is SGHTA and CDR2 FQGNSA. The CDR3 covers 15 residues. CDR3 in DNA: TGTGCCAGCAGCTTAGTCGGGGGGGGAGACACTGAAGCTTTCTTT. Translation: CASSLVGGGDTEAFF.